This TCR beta chain was identified in a study of shared clonotypes between healthy human individuals. The CDR3 has 16 amino acids. Germline V gives CDR1 WSHSY, CDR2 SAAADI. The V gene end was trimmed by 3 bases and the J gene end by 4 bases; junction bases not matched to a gene: 8. Assay runs were performed at deep level. Each subset's genomic DNA was split evenly across several immunoSEQ plates. TCRdb's copy holds only in-frame clones and misses some; the assay was immunoSEQ multiplex PCR. Of around 550,000 clones in the sample, about 96% were seen once. The sequence was collected from a woman in her thirties in good health. Sequencing input: naive CD4+ T cells sorted from blood. Documented subset: CD45RA+ positively selected. The chain couples TRBV10-2 to TRBJ1-2; TRBD1 matches at 10 bases. CDR3 sequence (DNA): TGCGCCAGCAGTGAAGGGATGACAGGGGGCGTCTATGGCTACACCTTC. It is translated as CASSEGMTGGVYGYTF.